The 30 T cell receptor beta chains given below trace back to one sample, sequenced in a study of T-cell reconstitution after alpha-beta-depleted transplantation in children. As it was prepared, the TCRbeta library received unique molecular identifiers. TCRdb recomputed calls from the PCR reads with MiXCR, one row per CDR3 protein. The sample records 200,000 to 250,000 distinct CDR3 sequences, around 9.5% being singletons. The sample was PBMCs from the stem cell graft donor, taken from the stem cell graft. The receptor set was obtained from a human donor who donated a stem cell graft to a child with acute lymphoblastic leukemia.

This clonotype appeared many times. The CDR3 loop reads CASSSHRVNTGELFF. For the CDR3, the DNA is TGCGCCAGCAGCTCGCACAGGGTGAACACCGGGGAGCTGTTTTTT. The rearrangement links TRBV5-1 to TRBJ2-2, with TRBD1 as a possible D gene (6 bases). The CDR3 contains 15 residues. The germline V gene has CDR1 SGHRS and CDR2 YFSETQ. Between the trimmed V and J ends, which lost 3 bases and 1 base, there was a span of 10 bases. The whole variable domain, filled in from reference TRBV5-1 and TRBJ2-2, reads KAGVTQTPRYLIKTRGQQVTLSCSPISGHRSVSWYQQTPGQGLQFLFEYFSETQRNKGNFPGRFSGRQFSNSRSEMNVSTLELGDSALYLCASSSHRVNTGELFFGEGSRLTVL.

This clonotype has a handful of counts. This sequence joins TRBV11-3 and TRBJ2-1; 9 bases are a match to TRBD1. The germline CDR1 and CDR2 sequences are SGHNT and YENEEA. CDR3 length: 15 amino acids. Trimming removed 4 bases from V and 8 bases from J; junction bases left unmatched: 9. CDR3 sequence reads: CASSSGTGRRDEQFF. The CDR3 region has the DNA TGTGCCAGCAGCTCAGGGACAGGGAGGAGGGATGAGCAGTTCTTC.

V is TRBV5-1 and J is TRBJ1-1; no clear D gene. CDR1 and CDR2 (germline): SGHRS, YFSETQ. CDR3 size: 14 residues. V lost 0 bases and J lost 3, with 9 bases in between. The CDR3 is CASSLDGRDTEAFF. CDR3 bases: TGCGCCAGCAGCTTGGACGGCCGGGACACTGAAGCTTTCTTT.

V gene TRBV20-1 combines with J gene TRBJ2-5; the match to TRBD2 covers 11 bases. CDR3 length: 16 residues. The J segment lost 5 bases and the V segment lost 2 bases, leaving 10 bases of the junction unmatched. Germline CDR1 is DFQATT and CDR2 is SNEGSKA (reference sequence). The CDR3 loop reads CSARSGDSGGAETQYF. In nucleotides, the CDR3 is TGCAGTGCTAGATCAGGAGATAGCGGGGGGGCCGAGACCCAGTACTTC.

The CDR3 coding sequence is TGTGCCTGGAGGGTCGGTGGTCAAGGGGGGCACTACGTGGAGCAGTACTTC. Translated: CAWRVGGQGGHYVEQYF. The V call is TRBV30, the J call TRBJ2-7, with D perhaps being TRBD1 or TRBD2 (6 bases each). Germline V gives CDR1 GTSNPN, CDR2 SVGIG (reference sequence). This CDR3 is built from 17 residues. Trimming pared 3 bases from V and 7 bases from J, leaving 28 bases between.

This clonotype was counted at least ten times. This chain uses TRBV25-1 with TRBJ2-3; 10 bases fit TRBD2. The V gene's germline CDR1 is MGHDK and CDR2 SYGVNS. The CDR3 runs 15 residues. The V and J ends lost 1 base and 3 bases, in that order; junction bases with no gene match: 1. CDR3 region: CASSEFSGGTDTQYF. For the CDR3, the DNA is TGTGCCAGCAGTGAATTTAGCGGGGGGACAGATACGCAGTATTTT.

This clonotype appeared a few times. J is TRBJ2-3 and V is TRBV5-1, with 8 nucleotides matching TRBD2. Germline V gene sequence: CDR1 SGHRS, CDR2 YFSETQ. The V segment lost 0 bases and the J segment 1 base; nucleotides outside the gene matches: 1. The length of the CDR3 is 15 residues. Here the CDR3 reads CASSLASGRTDTQYF. CDR3 sequence (DNA): TGCGCCAGCAGCTTGGCTAGCGGGCGCACAGATACGCAGTATTTT.

This clonotype has at least ten counts. This chain connects TRBV7-2 to TRBJ2-3; 7 bases align to TRBD2. CDR3 length: 15 amino acids. Losses at the gene ends were 2 bases for V and 8 bases for J; bases not matched to a gene: 10. The V gene's germline CDR1 is SGHTA and CDR2 FQGNSA. The CDR3 reads CASSLTRTRLITQYF. In DNA form, the CDR3 reads TGTGCCAGCAGCTTAACCAGGACTAGATTGATTACGCAGTATTTT.

This clonotype appeared a few times. The rearrangement joins TRBV20-1 to TRBJ2-7, with TRBD2 matching over 7 bases. The CDR3 length is 13 residues. V was clipped by 6 bases and J by 6 bases; unmatched bases: 11. Germline CDR1 and CDR2: DFQATT and SNEGSKA (reference sequence). The CDR3 here is CSAPRTSQGEQYF. For the CDR3, the DNA is TGCAGTGCGCCGAGGACTAGTCAAGGCGAGCAGTACTTC.

The chain links TRBV19 to TRBJ2-5; perhaps TRBD1 as D (6 bases). The CDR3 has 13 residues. The V gene lost 6 bases and the J gene lost 5 bases, with 13 bases spanning the gap. Germline lookup yields CDR1 LNHDA and CDR2 SQIVND (reference sequence). CDR3 DNA: TGTGCCAGTAGAGGCAGGGGATTGGAGACCCAGTACTTC. This codes for CASRGRGLETQYF.

The sample holds many counts of this clonotype. The chain carries TRBV7-9 and TRBJ1-1, with 7 bases matching TRBD1. After removal of 1 base from V and 6 bases from J, the junction contained 5 bases not matched to a gene. CDR3 length equals 14 residues. Germline loops: CDR1 SEHNR, CDR2 FQNEAQ (reference sequence). The CDR3 here is CASSLGGGRAEAFF. The CDR3 nucleotides are TGTGCCAGCAGCTTAGGAGGGGGCAGGGCTGAAGCTTTCTTT.

This chain joins TRBV6-5 and TRBJ1-5, with D maybe TRBD1 (5 bases). The CDR3 extends over 17 amino acids. Germline CDR1 reads MNHEY; CDR2 reads SVGAGI. The V and J ends lost 6 bases and 3 bases respectively, with 21 bases between them. This CDR3 reads CASRGITLGPLNQPQHF. For the CDR3, the DNA is TGTGCCAGCAGGGGGATCACCTTGGGGCCACTCAATCAGCCCCAGCATTTT.

This clonotype occurred a few times. V and J are TRBV3-1 and TRBJ2-7; no reliable D call. The germline gives CDR1 LGHDT, CDR2 YNNKEL (reference sequence). The CDR3 has 12 amino acids. With 1 base removed from V and 6 bases from J, the gap between germline ends came to 7 bases. CDR3 nucleotide sequence: TGTGCCAGCAGCCAAGCAGATTCCGAGCAGTACTTC. This translates into CASSQADSEQYF.

The table lists this clonotype with a few counts. This chain links TRBV27 with TRBJ2-7, with D perhaps TRBD2 (5 bases). The CDR3 loop spans 16 amino acids. Germline CDR1 reads MNHEY; CDR2 reads SMNVEV (reference sequence). V was pared by 5 bases and J by 4 bases, with 21 bases between. Written as DNA, the CDR3 is TGTGCCAGCAGTCCAACCCCCGAGACGACTACATACGAGCAGTACTTC. Residues: CASSPTPETTTYEQYF.

The gene calls are TRBV5-4 and TRBJ1-2, with D possibly matching TRBD1 (5 bases). The length of the CDR3 is 13 residues. The germline V gene has CDR1 SGHNT and CDR2 YYREEE (reference sequence). Trimming pared 7 bases from V and 2 bases from J, leaving 12 bases between. This CDR3 reads CASGSGDNYGYTF. The CDR3 coding sequence is TGTGCCAGCGGCTCCGGGGACAACTATGGCTACACCTTC. The full variable domain, in which reference TRBV5-4 and TRBJ1-2 provide the parts outside the CDR3, is ETGVTQSPTHLIKTRGQQVTLRCSSQSGHNTVSWYQQALGQGPQFIFQYYREEENGRGNFPPRFSGLQFPNYSSELNVNALELDDSALYLCASGSGDNYGYTFGSGTRLTVV.

In this sample, this clonotype turned up a few times. The chain couples TRBV5-6 to TRBJ1-5; perhaps TRBD1 as D (5 bases). Germline CDR1 and CDR2: SGHDT and YYEEEE. This CDR3 is built from 17 residues. V was cut by 4 bases and J by 1 base, with 18 bases left in between. CDR3 loop: CASSLAQVGISNQPQHF. The CDR3 DNA reads as TGTGCCAGCAGCCTTGCACAGGTGGGTATCAGCAATCAGCCCCAGCATTTT.

This clonotype was seen only a few times. The V gene is TRBV12-3 or TRBV12-4, the J gene TRBJ1-1; tentative D call: TRBD1 (5 bases). The CDR3 sequence is 14 residues long. The ends were cut back, 3 bases at V and 3 bases at J, with 11 bases in the middle. The CDR3 reads CASSFDSIHTEAFF. Written as DNA, the CDR3 is TGTGCCAGCAGTTTTGACAGTATACACACTGAAGCTTTCTTT.

The chain is built from TRBV5-6 and TRBJ2-7; D is perhaps TRBD2 (7 bases). Deletions cut 5 bases from V and 2 bases from J, with 14 bases between. The CDR3 has 14 residues. The germline CDR1 and CDR2 sequences are SGHDT and YYEEEE. In DNA form, the CDR3 reads TGTGCCAGCAGTGGGGGGGCCCGAGCCTACGAGCAGTACTTC. Amino acid sequence: CASSGGARAYEQYF.

Many counts were recorded for this clonotype. This chain connects TRBV12-3 or TRBV12-4 to TRBJ2-1; D may be TRBD2 (5 bases). V was trimmed by 2 bases and J by 5 bases, leaving 10 bases between them. CDR3 length equals 14 residues. In DNA form, the CDR3 reads TGTGCCAGCAGTTTAATGGAGGCGAACAATGAGCAGTTCTTC. Protein: CASSLMEANNEQFF.

Only a few counts were recorded for this clonotype. V gene TRBV28 combines with J gene TRBJ2-2, with TRBD1 identical over 8 bases. The trim removed 4 bases at V and 6 bases at J, leaving 7 bases unmatched. Germline V CDR1 and CDR2: MDHEN, SYDVKM. The CDR3 is 15 amino acids. The CDR3, as DNA: TGTGCCAGCAGTTCCCCGGACAGGGTCTCCGGGGAGCTGTTTTTT. Protein sequence: CASSSPDRVSGELFF.

The table lists this clonotype with a few counts. This chain connects TRBV10-2 to TRBJ2-1; 8 bases fit TRBD2. Per germline, CDR1 WSHSY and CDR2 SAAADI. The length of the CDR3 is 17 residues. V gave up 0 bases and J gave up 4 bases; unmatched junction bases: 8. CDR3 sequence (DNA): TGCGCCAGCAGTGAGTCGGGGGGCGGGGGGCCTTACAATGAGCAGTTCTTC. This translates into CASSESGGGGPYNEQFF.

Only a few counts were recorded for this clonotype. The chain has TRBV4-2 and TRBJ2-2; 9 bases are a match to TRBD2. Germline V gene sequence: CDR1 LGHNA, CDR2 YNFKEQ. The CDR3 loop spans 18 amino acids. Germline trimming cut 3 bases from V and 2 bases from J; bases unmatched to any gene: 10. The CDR3, as DNA: TGTGCCAGCAGCCAGGAGGGCGGGGGGGCCTCTAACACCGGGGAGCTGTTTTTT. Translation gives CASSQEGGGASNTGELFF.

The chain employs TRBV12-3 or TRBV12-4 and TRBJ1-2, with D unclear. With 5 bases removed from V and 7 bases from J, the gap between germline ends came to 14 bases. CDR3 length: 13 amino acids. CDR3 in amino acids: CASSPTVPSGYTF. The CDR3 bases are TGTGCCAGCAGTCCTACAGTCCCCAGTGGCTACACCTTC.

There are many counts of this clonotype. J is TRBJ2-5 and V is TRBV6-2 or TRBV6-3; 8 nucleotides line up with TRBD2. Germline V lookup: CDR1 MNHEY, CDR2 SVGEGT. J lost 4 bases, V lost 8 bases, and 6 bases had no gene match. This CDR3 comprises 13 residues. CDR3 sequence: CASRGGYVETQYF. The CDR3 DNA follows: TGTGCCAGCCGGGGGGGCTATGTAGAGACCCAGTACTTC.

This chain joins TRBV12-3 or TRBV12-4 and TRBJ2-7, with TRBD1 matching over 8 bases. The CDR3 loop spans 15 amino acids. With 4 bases clipped from V and 3 bases from J, the junction kept 8 bases outside the gene matches. CDR3 in DNA: TGTGCCAGCAGTTCCGACAGGGGAAGCGACTACGAGCAGTACTTC. It yields the protein CASSSDRGSDYEQYF.

This clonotype was counted between two and nine times. The rearrangement uses TRBV6-4 and TRBJ1-1; tentative D call: TRBD1 (6 bases). Trimming pared 6 bases from V and 4 bases from J, leaving 12 bases between. In germline, CDR1 is MRHNA, CDR2 SNTAGT. The CDR3 contains 13 residues. Here the CDR3 reads CASRTDRFTEAFF. The CDR3, as DNA: TGTGCCAGCAGGACCGACAGGTTCACTGAAGCTTTCTTT.

This clonotype was detected only a few times. The chain joins TRBV27 to TRBJ2-2; 7 bases fit TRBD1. Trimming took 7 bases from V and 4 from J; bases not matched to a gene: 9. The CDR3 runs to 15 residues. The germline CDR1 and CDR2 sequences are MNHEY and SMNVEV (reference sequence). The CDR3 sequence: CASTRGIWGTGELFF. DNA for the CDR3: TGTGCCAGCACCAGGGGGATCTGGGGCACCGGGGAGCTGTTTTTT.

This clonotype was observed a handful of times. The rearrangement uses TRBV3-1 and TRBJ1-5; 7 bases are a match to TRBD1. V trimming: 3 bases; J trimming: 4 bases; junction bases outside the gene matches: 6. The germline V gene has CDR1 LGHDT and CDR2 YNNKEL (reference sequence). The CDR3 runs to 15 residues. CDR3 DNA sequence: TGTGCCAGCAGCCAGTCCGGGACAGAAAATCAGCCCCAGCATTTT. It yields the protein CASSQSGTENQPQHF.

The rearrangement links TRBV18 to TRBJ2-7, with 7 bases fitting TRBD1. The V and J ends lost 2 bases and 4 bases, in that order; junction bases with no gene match: 8. CDR3 length: 15 residues. The germline V gene has CDR1 KGHSH and CDR2 LQKENI. The CDR3 coding sequence is TGTGCCAGCTCACCAAGGACAGGTTCGACGTACGAGCAGTACTTC. The encoded protein is CASSPRTGSTYEQYF.

The sample holds a few counts of this clonotype. This chain uses TRBV4-3 with TRBJ2-3; 13 nucleotides match TRBD2. Germline V gene data show CDR1 as LGHNA and CDR2 as YSLEER. The CDR3 consists of 18 residues. The junction had 5 bases not matched to a gene; V was cut back by 0 bases and J by 2 bases. CDR3: CASSQEFTSGGATDTQYF. The CDR3 nucleotides read TGCGCCAGCAGCCAAGAATTTACTAGCGGGGGGGCCACAGATACGCAGTATTTT.